This TCR beta chain was found in a study of T cells in localized non-small cell lung cancer. Points from the study as a whole: Clonality of T cells reached its maximum in uninvolved adjacent lung, surpassing tumor. A denser population of T cells in blood accompanied longer overall survival. The study sequenced only one region of the tumor. As a result, intratumor heterogeneity could not be excluded and remains possible. Within adjacent lung there appeared a median roughly 60 of the top 100 tumor clones.

Points on this clone: Its specificity is not known.

With 7 bases removed from V and 5 bases from J, the gap between germline ends came to 23 bases. Germline V gene data show CDR1 as LGHNA and CDR2 as YNFKEQ. CDR3 length: 16 residues. Sequencing was performed with immunoSEQ multiplex PCR; in TCRdb, only in-frame clones are kept and a portion is missing. The sample yields some 90,000 clones, approximately 88% seen once. This receptor was obtained from a man aged 35-69 years with stage I squamous cell lung carcinoma. This specimen consisted of peripheral blood, obtained before any cancer treatment. The rearrangement uses TRBV4-2 and TRBJ1-2, with D perhaps TRBD1 (5 bases). DNA of the CDR3: TGTGCCAGCACCTCCGAAACGGGGAGGGACTCTTATGGCTACACCTTC. Its translation: CASTSETGRDSYGYTF.